The 6 T cell receptor beta chains below were found in one sample sequenced in a study of identical twins. One entry per CDR3 protein, called by TCRdb with MiXCR from the 5' RACE reads. The table lists 350,000 or so distinct CDR3 sequences, approximately 10% of them singletons. The sample was naive T cells sorted from blood. The source is a woman aged 50 to 60 in good health.

This clonotype has a count of ten or more. The V call is TRBV11-3, the J call TRBJ2-2; no firm D call. The CDR3 length is 17 residues. The germline V gene has CDR1 SGHNT and CDR2 YENEEA. V lost 3 bases and J 4 bases, leaving 18 bases between the germline ends. The CDR3 DNA is TGTGCCAGCAGCTTGCGGCTTAGTTATCCTAGCACCGGGGAGCTGTTTTTT. Amino acids: CASSLRLSYPSTGELFF.

This clonotype has only a few counts. This rearrangement joins TRBV7-9 to TRBJ2-2; D possibly corresponds to TRBD1 (6 bases). Germline-derived CDR1 and CDR2 are SEHNR and FQNEAQ (reference sequence). This CDR3 contains 15 residues. Trimming shortened V by 5 bases and J by 1 base, and 11 bases separated the two germline ends. The chain's CDR3 is CASSKVGQNTGELFF. The CDR3 region has the DNA TGTGCCAGCAGCAAAGTGGGACAGAACACCGGGGAGCTGTTTTTT.

This clonotype was counted a few times. The chain joins TRBV5-5 to TRBJ1-1; D gene unclear. There are 14 residues in the CDR3. V was cut by 2 bases and J by 4 bases, with 12 bases left in between. Germline values: CDR1 SGHKS, CDR2 YYEKEE (reference sequence). CDR3 bases: TGTGCCAGCAGCTTCAACACCCCCGGCACTGAAGCTTTCTTT. This sequence encodes CASSFNTPGTEAFF. The full variable domain, rest sourced from reference TRBV5-5 and TRBJ1-1, is DAGVTQSPTHLIKTRGQQVTLRCSPISGHKSVSWYQQVLGQGPQFIFQYYEKEERGRGNFPDRFSARQFPNYSSELNVNALLLGDSALYLCASSFNTPGTEAFFGQGTRLTVV.

The chain combines TRBV27 with TRBJ1-2, with D uncertain. The CDR3 totals 13 residues. Germline assignment: CDR1 MNHEY and CDR2 SMNVEV (reference sequence). Trimming pared 6 bases from V and 3 bases from J, leaving 11 bases between. The CDR3, as DNA: TGTGCCAGCAGACCTTTGGGTGACTATGGCTACACCTTC. This encodes CASRPLGDYGYTF.

This clonotype was observed a handful of times. The V gene is TRBV18, the J gene TRBJ2-2; 8 bases align to TRBD2. Germline V gives CDR1 KGHSH, CDR2 LQKENI. J lost 2 bases, V lost 2 bases, and 16 bases had no gene match. The CDR3 has 20 residues. CDR3 DNA: TGTGCCAGCTCACCATTATCTACTAGCGGTATAAGACCTAACACCGGGGAGCTGTTTTTT. This gives the protein CASSPLSTSGIRPNTGELFF. Together with reference TRBV18 and TRBJ2-2, the CDR3 gives the full variable domain: NAGVMQNPRHLVRRRGQEARLRCSPMKGHSHVYWYRQLPEEGLKFMVYLQKENIIDESGMPKERFSAEFPKEGPSILRIQQVVRGDSAAYFCASSPLSTSGIRPNTGELFFGEGSRLTVL.

This clonotype was seen only a few times. This chain uses TRBV5-1 with TRBJ1-5; possibly TRBD1 for D (5 bases). V was pared by 3 bases and J by 3 bases, with 10 bases between. The CDR3 is 14 residues long. Germline V gives CDR1 SGHRS, CDR2 YFSETQ. The CDR3 is CASSWGADNQPQHF. The CDR3 DNA reads as TGCGCCAGCAGCTGGGGCGCGGACAATCAGCCCCAGCATTTT.